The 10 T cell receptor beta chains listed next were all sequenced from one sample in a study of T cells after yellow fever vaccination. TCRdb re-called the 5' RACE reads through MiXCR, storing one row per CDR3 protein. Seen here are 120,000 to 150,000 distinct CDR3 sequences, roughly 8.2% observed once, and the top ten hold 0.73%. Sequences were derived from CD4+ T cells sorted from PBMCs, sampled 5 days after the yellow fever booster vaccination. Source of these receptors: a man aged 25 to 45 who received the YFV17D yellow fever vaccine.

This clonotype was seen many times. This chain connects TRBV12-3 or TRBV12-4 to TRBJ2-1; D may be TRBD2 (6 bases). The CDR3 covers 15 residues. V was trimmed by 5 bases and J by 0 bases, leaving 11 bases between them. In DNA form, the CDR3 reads TGTGCCAGCAGTCCGGGACTTCGCTCCTACAATGAGCAGTTCTTC. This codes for CASSPGLRSYNEQFF.

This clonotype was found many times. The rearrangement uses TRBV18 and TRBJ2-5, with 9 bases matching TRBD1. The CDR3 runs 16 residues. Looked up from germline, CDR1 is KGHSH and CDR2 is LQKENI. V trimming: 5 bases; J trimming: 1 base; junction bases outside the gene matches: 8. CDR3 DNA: TGTGCCAGCTCATCTAAACAGGGGGCATTCCAAGAGACCCAGTACTTC. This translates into CASSSKQGAFQETQYF.

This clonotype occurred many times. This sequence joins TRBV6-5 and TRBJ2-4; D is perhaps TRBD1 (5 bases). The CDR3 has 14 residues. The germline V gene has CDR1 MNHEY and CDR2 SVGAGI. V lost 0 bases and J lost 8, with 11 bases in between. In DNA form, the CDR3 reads TGTGCCAGCAGTTACTCCATGGGCAGGGACATTCAGTACTTC. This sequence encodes CASSYSMGRDIQYF.

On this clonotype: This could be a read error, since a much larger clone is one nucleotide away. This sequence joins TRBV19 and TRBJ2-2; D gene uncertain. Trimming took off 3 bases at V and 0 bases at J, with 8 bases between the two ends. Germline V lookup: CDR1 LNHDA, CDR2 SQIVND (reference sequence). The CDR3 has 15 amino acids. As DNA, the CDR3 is TGTGCCAGTAGTATTGGCAGCTCGAACACCGGGGAGCTGTTTTTT. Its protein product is CASSIGSSNTGELFF.

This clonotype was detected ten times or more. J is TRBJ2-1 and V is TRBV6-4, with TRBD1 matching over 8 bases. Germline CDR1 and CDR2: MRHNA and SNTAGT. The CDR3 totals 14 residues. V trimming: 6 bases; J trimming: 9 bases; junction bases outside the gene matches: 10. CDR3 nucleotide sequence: TGTGCCAGCAGCCGACAGGGGACGTCGAGTGAGCAGTTCTTC. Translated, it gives CASSRQGTSSEQFF.

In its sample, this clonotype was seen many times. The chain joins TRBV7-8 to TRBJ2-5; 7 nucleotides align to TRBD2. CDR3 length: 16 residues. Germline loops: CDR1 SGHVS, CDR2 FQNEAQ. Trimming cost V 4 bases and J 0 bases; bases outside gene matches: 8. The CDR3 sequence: CASSSNLAVYQETQYF. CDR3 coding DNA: TGTGCCAGCAGCTCCAACCTAGCGGTGTACCAAGAGACCCAGTACTTC.

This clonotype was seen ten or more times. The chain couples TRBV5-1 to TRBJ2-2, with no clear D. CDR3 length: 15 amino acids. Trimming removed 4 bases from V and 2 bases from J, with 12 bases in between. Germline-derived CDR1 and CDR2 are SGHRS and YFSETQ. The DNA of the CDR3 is TGCGCCAGCAGCCTACCGCGAGGAAACACCGGGGAGCTGTTTTTT. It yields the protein CASSLPRGNTGELFF. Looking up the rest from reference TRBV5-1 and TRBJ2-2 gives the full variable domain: KAGVTQTPRYLIKTRGQQVTLSCSPISGHRSVSWYQQTPGQGLQFLFEYFSETQRNKGNFPGRFSGRQFSNSRSEMNVSTLELGDSALYLCASSLPRGNTGELFFGEGSRLTVL.

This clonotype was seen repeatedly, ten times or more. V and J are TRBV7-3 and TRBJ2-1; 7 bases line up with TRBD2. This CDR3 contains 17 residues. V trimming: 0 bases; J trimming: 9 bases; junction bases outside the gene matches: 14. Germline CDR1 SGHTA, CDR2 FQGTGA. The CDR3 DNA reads TGTGCCAGCAGCTTAACCAGCGGGGTGGGTGTAGTAATTGAGCAGTTCTTC. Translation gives CASSLTSGVGVVIEQFF.

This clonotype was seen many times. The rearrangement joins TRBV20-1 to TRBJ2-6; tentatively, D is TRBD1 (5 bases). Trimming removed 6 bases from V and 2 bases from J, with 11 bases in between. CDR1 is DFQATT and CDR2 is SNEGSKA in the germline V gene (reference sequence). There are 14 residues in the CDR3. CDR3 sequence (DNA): TGCAGTGCACCTCAGGGAACTGGGGCCAACGTCCTGACTTTC. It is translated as CSAPQGTGANVLTF.

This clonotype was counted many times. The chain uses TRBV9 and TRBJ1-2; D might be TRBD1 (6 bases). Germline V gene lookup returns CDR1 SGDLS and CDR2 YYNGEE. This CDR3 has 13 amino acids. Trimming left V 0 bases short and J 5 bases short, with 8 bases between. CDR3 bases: TGTGCCAGCAGCGTAGCAGGGGAGTATGGCTACACCTTC. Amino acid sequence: CASSVAGEYGYTF.